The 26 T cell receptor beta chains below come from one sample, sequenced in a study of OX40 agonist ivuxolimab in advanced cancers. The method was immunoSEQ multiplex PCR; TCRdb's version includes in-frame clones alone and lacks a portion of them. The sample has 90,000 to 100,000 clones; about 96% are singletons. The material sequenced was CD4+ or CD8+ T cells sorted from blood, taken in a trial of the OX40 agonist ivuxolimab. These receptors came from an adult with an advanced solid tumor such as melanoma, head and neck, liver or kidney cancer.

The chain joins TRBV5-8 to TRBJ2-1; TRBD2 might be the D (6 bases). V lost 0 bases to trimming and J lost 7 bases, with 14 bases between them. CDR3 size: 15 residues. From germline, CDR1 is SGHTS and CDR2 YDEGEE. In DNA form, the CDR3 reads TGTGCCAGCAGCTTGGTACCCTTTGGGAGGAATGAGCAGTTCTTC. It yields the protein CASSLVPFGRNEQFF.

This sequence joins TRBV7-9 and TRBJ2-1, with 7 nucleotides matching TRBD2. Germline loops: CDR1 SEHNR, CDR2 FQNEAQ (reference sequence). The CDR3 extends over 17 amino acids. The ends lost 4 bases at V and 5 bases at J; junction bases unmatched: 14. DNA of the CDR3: TGTGCCAGCAGCTCTCATCGGGACTACCAAAAAAACAATGAGCAGTTCTTC. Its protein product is CASSSHRDYQKNNEQFF.

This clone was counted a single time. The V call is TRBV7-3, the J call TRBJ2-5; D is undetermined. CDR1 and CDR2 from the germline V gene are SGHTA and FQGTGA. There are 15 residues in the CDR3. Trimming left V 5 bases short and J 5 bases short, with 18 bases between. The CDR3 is CASSLGNSFQETQYF. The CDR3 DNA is TGTGCCAGCAGCCTAGGAAACTCGTTTCAGGAGACCCAGTACTTC. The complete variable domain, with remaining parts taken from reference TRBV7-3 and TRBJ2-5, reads GAGVSQTPSNKVTEKGKYVELRCDPISGHTALYWYRQSLGQGPEFLIYFQGTGAADDSGLPNDRFFAVRPEGSVSTLKIQRTERGDSAVYLCASSLGNSFQETQYFGPGTRLLVL.

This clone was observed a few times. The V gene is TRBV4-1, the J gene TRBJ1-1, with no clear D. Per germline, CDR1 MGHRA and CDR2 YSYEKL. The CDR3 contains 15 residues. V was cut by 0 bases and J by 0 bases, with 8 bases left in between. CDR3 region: CASSQDPALNTEAFF. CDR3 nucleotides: TGCGCCAGCAGCCAAGATCCAGCACTGAACACTGAAGCTTTCTTT.

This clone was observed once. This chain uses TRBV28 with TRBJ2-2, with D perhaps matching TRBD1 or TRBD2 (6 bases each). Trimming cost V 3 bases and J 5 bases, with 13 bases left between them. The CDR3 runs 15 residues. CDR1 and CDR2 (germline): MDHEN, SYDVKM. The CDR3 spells CASSFRGVGTGELFF. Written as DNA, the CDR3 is TGTGCCAGCAGTTTTAGGGGGGTCGGTACCGGGGAGCTGTTTTTT.

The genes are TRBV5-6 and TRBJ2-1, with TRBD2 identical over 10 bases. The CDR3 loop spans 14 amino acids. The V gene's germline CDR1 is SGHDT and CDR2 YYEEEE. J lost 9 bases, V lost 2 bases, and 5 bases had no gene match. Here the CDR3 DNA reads TGTGCCAGCAGCTTATGGCTAGCGGGAGTTGAGCAGTTCTTC. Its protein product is CASSLWLAGVEQFF.

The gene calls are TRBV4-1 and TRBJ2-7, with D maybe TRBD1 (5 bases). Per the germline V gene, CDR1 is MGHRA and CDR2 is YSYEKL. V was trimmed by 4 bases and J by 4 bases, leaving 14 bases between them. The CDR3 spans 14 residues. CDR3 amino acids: CASSPQGFEYEQYF. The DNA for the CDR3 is TGCGCCAGCAGCCCCCAGGGCTTCGAGTACGAGCAGTACTTC.

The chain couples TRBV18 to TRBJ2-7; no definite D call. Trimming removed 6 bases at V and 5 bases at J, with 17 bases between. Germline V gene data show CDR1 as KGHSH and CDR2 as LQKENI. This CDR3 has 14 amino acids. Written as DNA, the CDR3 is TGTGCCAGCTCCCCTCGAGAAACCAAGGACGAGCAGTACTTC. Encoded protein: CASSPRETKDEQYF.

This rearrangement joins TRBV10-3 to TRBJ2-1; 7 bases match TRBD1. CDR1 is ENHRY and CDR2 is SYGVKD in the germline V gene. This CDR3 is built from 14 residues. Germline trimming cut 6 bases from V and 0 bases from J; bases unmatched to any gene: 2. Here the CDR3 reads CAISQGDSYNEQFF. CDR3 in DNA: TGTGCCATCAGCCAGGGGGACTCCTACAATGAGCAGTTCTTC.

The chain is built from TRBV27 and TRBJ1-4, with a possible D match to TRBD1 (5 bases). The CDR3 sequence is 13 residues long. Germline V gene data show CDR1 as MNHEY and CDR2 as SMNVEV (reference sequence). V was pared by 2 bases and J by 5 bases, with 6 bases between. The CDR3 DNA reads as TGTGCCAGCAGTTTACGGACAAATGAAAAACTGTTTTTT. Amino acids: CASSLRTNEKLFF.

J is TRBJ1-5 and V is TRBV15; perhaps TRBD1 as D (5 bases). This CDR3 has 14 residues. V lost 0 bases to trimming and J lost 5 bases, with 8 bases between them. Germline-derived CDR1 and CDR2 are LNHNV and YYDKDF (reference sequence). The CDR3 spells CATSREGHDQPQHF. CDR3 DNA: TGTGCCACCAGCAGAGAGGGGCATGATCAGCCCCAGCATTTT.

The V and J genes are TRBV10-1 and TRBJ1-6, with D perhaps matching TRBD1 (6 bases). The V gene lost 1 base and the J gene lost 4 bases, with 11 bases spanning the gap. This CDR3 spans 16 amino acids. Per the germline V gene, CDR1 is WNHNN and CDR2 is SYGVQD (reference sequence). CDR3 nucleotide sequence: TGCGCCAGCAGTGAGTGGGGGGCTAGGTATAATTCACCCCTCCACTTT. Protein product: CASSEWGARYNSPLHF.

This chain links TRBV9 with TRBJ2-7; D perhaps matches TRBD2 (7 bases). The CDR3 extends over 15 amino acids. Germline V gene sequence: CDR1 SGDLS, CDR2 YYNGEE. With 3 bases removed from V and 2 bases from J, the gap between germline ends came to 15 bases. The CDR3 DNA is TGTGCCAGCAGCGCCCCCGGGGGGCCTCCCTACGAGCAGTACTTC. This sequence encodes CASSAPGGPPYEQYF.

The CDR3 reads CASSPARGPEQYF. DNA for the CDR3: TGTGCCAGCAGCCCCGCAAGGGGGCCCGAGCAGTACTTC. V gene TRBV7-9 combines with J gene TRBJ2-7; TRBD1 agrees at 7 bases. CDR3 length: 13 residues. The junction had 7 bases not matched to a gene; V was cut back by 5 bases and J by 6 bases. Germline CDR1 and CDR2: SEHNR and FQNEAQ (reference sequence).

CDR3 sequence: CASRPAGGYEQYF. CDR3 nucleotide sequence: TGTGCCAGCAGGCCAGCGGGGGGCTACGAGCAGTACTTC. This chain uses TRBV28 with TRBJ2-7; the match to TRBD2 covers 9 bases. Germline-derived CDR1 and CDR2 are MDHEN and SYDVKM. J lost 3 bases, V lost 6 bases, and 3 bases had no gene match. The CDR3 is 13 residues long.

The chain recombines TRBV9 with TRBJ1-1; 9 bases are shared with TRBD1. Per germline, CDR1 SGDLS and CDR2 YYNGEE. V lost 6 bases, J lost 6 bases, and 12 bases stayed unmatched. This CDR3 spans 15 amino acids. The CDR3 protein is CASTHTGTGFPEAFF. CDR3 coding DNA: TGTGCCAGCACCCACACCGGGACAGGGTTCCCTGAAGCTTTCTTT.

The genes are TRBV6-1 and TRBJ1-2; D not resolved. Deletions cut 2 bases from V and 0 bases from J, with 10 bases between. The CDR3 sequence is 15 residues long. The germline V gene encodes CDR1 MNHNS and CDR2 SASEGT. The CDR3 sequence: CASSELTAANYGYTF. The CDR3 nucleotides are TGTGCCAGCAGTGAATTAACAGCTGCTAACTATGGCTACACCTTC.

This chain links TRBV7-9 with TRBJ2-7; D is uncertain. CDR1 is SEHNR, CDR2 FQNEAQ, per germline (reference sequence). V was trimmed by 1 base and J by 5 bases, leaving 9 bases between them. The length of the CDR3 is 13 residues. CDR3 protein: CASSLEQPHEQYF. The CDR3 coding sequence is TGTGCCAGCAGCTTAGAACAGCCCCACGAGCAGTACTTC.

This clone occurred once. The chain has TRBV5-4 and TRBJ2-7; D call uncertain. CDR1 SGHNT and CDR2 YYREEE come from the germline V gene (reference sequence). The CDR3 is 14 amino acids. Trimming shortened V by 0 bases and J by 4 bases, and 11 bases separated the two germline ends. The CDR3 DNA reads TGTGCCAGCAGCTTGGGAGCAGTAACGTACGAGCAGTACTTC. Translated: CASSLGAVTYEQYF.

The CDR3 region has the DNA TGTGCCACCTCACGGACAGGGGAGGGCACAGATACGCAGTATTTT. Translated, it gives CATSRTGEGTDTQYF. The chain joins TRBV10-3 to TRBJ2-3, with 9 bases aligning to TRBD1. The germline gives CDR1 ENHRY, CDR2 SYGVKD. V lost 10 bases and J lost 1; bases outside the gene matches: 9. The CDR3 runs 15 residues.

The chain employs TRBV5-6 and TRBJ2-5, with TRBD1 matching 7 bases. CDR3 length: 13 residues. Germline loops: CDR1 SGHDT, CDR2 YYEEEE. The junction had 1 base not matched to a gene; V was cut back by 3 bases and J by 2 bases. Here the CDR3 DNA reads TGTGCCAGCAGCTCGGGACAGCAAGAGACCCAGTACTTC. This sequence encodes CASSSGQQETQYF.

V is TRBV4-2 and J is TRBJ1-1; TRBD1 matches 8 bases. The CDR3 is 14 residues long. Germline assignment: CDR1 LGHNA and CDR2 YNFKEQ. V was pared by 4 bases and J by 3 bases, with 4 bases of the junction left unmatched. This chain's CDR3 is CASSLQDRDTEAFF. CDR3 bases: TGTGCCAGCAGCCTCCAGGACAGGGACACTGAAGCTTTCTTT.

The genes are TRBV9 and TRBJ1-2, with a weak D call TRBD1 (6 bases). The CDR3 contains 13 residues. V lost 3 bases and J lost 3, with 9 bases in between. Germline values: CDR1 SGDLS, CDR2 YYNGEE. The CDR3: CASSGGGYYGYTF. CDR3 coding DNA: TGTGCCAGCAGCGGAGGGGGTTACTATGGCTACACCTTC.

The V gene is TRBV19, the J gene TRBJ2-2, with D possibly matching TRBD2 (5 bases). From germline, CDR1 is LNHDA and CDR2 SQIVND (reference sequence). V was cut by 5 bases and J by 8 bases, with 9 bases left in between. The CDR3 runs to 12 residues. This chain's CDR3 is CASSGGLGELFF. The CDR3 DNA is TGTGCCAGTAGTGGTGGACTGGGGGAGCTGTTTTTT. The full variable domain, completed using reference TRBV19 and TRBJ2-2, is DGGITQSPKYLFRKEGQNVTLSCEQNLNHDAMYWYRQDPGQGLRLIYYSQIVNDFQKGDIAEGYSVSREKKESFPLTVTSAQKNPTAFYLCASSGGLGELFFGEGSRLTVL.

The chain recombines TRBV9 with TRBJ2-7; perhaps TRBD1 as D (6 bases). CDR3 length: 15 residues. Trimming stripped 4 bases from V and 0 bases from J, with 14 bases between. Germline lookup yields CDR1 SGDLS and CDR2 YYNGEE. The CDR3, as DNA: TGTGCCAGCAGCCCCCAGACAGGTTCCTCCTACGAGCAGTACTTC. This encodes CASSPQTGSSYEQYF.

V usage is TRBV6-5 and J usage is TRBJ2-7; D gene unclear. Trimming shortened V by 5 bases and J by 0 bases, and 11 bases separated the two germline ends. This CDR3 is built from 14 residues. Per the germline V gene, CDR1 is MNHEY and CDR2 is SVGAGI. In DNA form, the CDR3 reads TGTGCCAGCAGTAGGATAGAGCCCTCCTACGAGCAGTACTTC. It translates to CASSRIEPSYEQYF.